These T cell receptor beta chains were read from a single sample in a study of blood T cell repertoires in COVID-19. This table comes from immunoSEQ multiplex PCR, and its TCRdb copy is limited to in-frame clones, with some not included. The top ten clones hold 13% of a sample with around 58,000 clones, roughly 90% of them seen once. Sequences were obtained from peripheral blood. These receptors all come from a man aged 55 to 70 with active COVID-19. Each CDR3 is given with its conserved first and last residue. The D gene is left open where the match is weak.

D gene,V gene,J gene,CDR3 DNA,CDR3 protein
TRBD1,TRBV11-2,TRBJ1-2,TGTGCCAGCAGCACCCGGGACAGGGGTTCATACTATGGCTACACCTTC,CASSTRDRGSYYGYTF
TRBD2,TRBV4-3,TRBJ2-1,TGCGCCAGCAGCCCCACCCTTAGCGGGAACGGCGATGAGCAGTTCTTC,CASSPTLSGNGDEQFF
TRBD1,TRBV5-1,TRBJ1-1,TGCGCCAGCAGCGCGGAGAGGACAGGGGGCAACACTGAAGCTTTCTTT,CASSAERTGGNTEAFF
TRBD2,TRBV10-1,TRBJ2-7,TGCGCCAGCCAAGCAAGCGGGGCCTACGAGCAGTACTTC,CASQASGAYEQYF
NA,TRBV28,TRBJ2-3,TGTGCCAGCGGCCGTCCAGGGGGCACAGATACGCAGTATTTT,CASGRPGGTDTQYF
TRBD2,TRBV25-1,TRBJ2-7,TGTGCCAGCAGTATGACTAGCGGTACCTACGAGCAGTACTTC,CASSMTSGTYEQYF
NA,TRBV5-8,TRBJ2-7,TGTGCCAGCAGCCGCAGGGTGGGTACGTACGAGCAGTACTTC,CASSRRVGTYEQYF
TRBD1,TRBV28,TRBJ1-5,TGTGCCAGCAGCGATCCTAAACAGGGGGCCGGCAATCAGCCCCAGCATTTT,CASSDPKQGAGNQPQHF
NA,TRBV11-2,TRBJ2-7,TGTGCCAGCAGCTCCTACAGGGTTTACGAGCAGTACTTC,CASSSYRVYEQYF
TRBD1,TRBV19,TRBJ1-1,TGTGCCAGGTGGACAGGGGAGTTGTTGAACACTGAAGCTTTCTTT,CARWTGELLNTEAFF
NA,TRBV20-1,TRBJ2-7,TGCAGTGCTAGGTCTGGGCACGAGCAGTACTTC,CSARSGHEQYF
NA,TRBV18,TRBJ1-2,TGTGCCAGCTCACCAGACAGGAACTATGGCTACACCTTC,CASSPDRNYGYTF
NA,TRBV5-1,TRBJ2-7,TGCGCCAGCAGCTTGGGAGGGGGACATTTACTTCTCTACGAGCAGTACTTC,CASSLGGGHLLLYEQYF
TRBD1,TRBV7-3,TRBJ2-5,TGTGCCAGCAGCTTCGGGGCAGGGGGTCGGGAGACCCAGTACTTC,CASSFGAGGRETQYF
NA,TRBV28,TRBJ1-5,TGTGCCAGCAGACGAGGTAGTGATGATCAGCCCCAGCATTTT,CASRRGSDDQPQHF
TRBD2,TRBV6-6,TRBJ2-7,TGTGCCAGCAGTCCGGGACTAGCGGGAGGGCCGCTCGACTACGAGCAGTACTTC,CASSPGLAGGPLDYEQYF
NA,TRBV5-1,TRBJ1-1,TGCGCCAGCAGCTTGGACGCGGGGAACATTGAAGCTTTCTTT,CASSLDAGNIEAFF
TRBD1,TRBV6-6,TRBJ1-1,TGTGCCAGCAGATCCCATAGGGGGCACGTTACTGAAGCTTTCTTT,CASRSHRGHVTEAFF
NA,TRBV4-1,TRBJ2-7,TGCGCCAGCAGCCAAGATTCTCTTTGGGAGGTTCCCTACGAGCAGTACTTC,CASSQDSLWEVPYEQYF
TRBD1,TRBV27,TRBJ1-5,TGTGCCAGCAGGCCAGGGACAGGGAATCAGCCCCAGCATTTT,CASRPGTGNQPQHF